The T cell receptor beta chain described here comes from a study of blood T cell repertoires in COVID-19. Study-level information: Both acute and convalescent COVID-19 samples were obtained from the United States, Italy and Spain. Sources were T cells, B-cell-depleted T cells, or PBMCs; the material itself was cDNA or gDNA.

Per the authors' pipeline: Estimation of nucleated cell counts was performed using reference gene primer amplification. Repertoires were generated with immunoSEQ multiplex PCR, while TCRdb's copy carries only in-frame clones and drops some. V and J calls and clone size are those listed in that table; D and trimming were worked out from the DNA. The sample lists approximately 180,000 clones; approximately 85% were seen once. The V gene's germline CDR1 is SGHNT and CDR2 YYREEE (reference sequence). With 4 bases clipped from V and 7 bases from J, the junction kept 15 bases outside the gene matches. The CDR3 consists of 16 residues.

The chain recombines TRBV5-4 with TRBJ2-7, with 9 bases aligning to TRBD2. This receptor was identified in a man aged 60 to 75 with acute or convalescent COVID-19. The sequenced sample was peripheral blood. The CDR3 sequence: CASSIGTSSKGVEQYF. The CDR3 DNA sequence: TGTGCCAGCAGCATAGGGACTAGCTCGAAGGGCGTAGAGCAGTACTTC.